This is a list of T cell receptor beta chains from one sample in a study of T cells in Graves' hyperthyroidism and ophthalmopathy. TCRdb redid the calling of the multiplex PCR reads with MiXCR, one entry per CDR3 protein. The sample contains hundreds of thousands of distinct CDR3 sequences, 35% to 45% of which appear only once. The specimen sequenced was blood. These receptor sequences come from a man aged 18 to 35 with Graves' hyperthyroidism. Both conserved end residues are part of each CDR3. D genes are given only for firm matches. The listing skips clone size in some rows; elsewhere it reads once, few, many or a size class.

size: few; J: TRBJ2-5; V: TRBV2; D: -; DNA: TGTCCCAGCAAAACTGGGCCCGCCGGAGAGACCCAGTACTTC; CDR3: CPSKTGPAGETQYF
size: many; J: TRBJ2-7; V: TRBV20-1; D: TRBD2; DNA: TGCAGTGCTATGCAACTAGCGGGGGGCGGTTACGAGCAGTACTTC; CDR3: CSAMQLAGGGYEQYF
size: -; J: TRBJ1-1; V: TRBV15; D: -; DNA: TGTGCCACCAGCAGGGCACAGGGATCGAACACTGAAGCTTTCTTT; CDR3: CATSRAQGSNTEAFF
size: many; J: TRBJ1-1; V: TRBV29-1; D: -; DNA: TGCAGCGTTGTGAGACAATGGGGAACTGAAGCTTTCTTT; CDR3: CSVVRQWGTEAFF
size: -; J: TRBJ2-2; V: TRBV7-9; D: -; DNA: TGTGCCAGCAGCGACCCACCGACCAGTGGCGGGGAGCTGTTTTTT; CDR3: CASSDPPTSGGELFF
size: -; J: TRBJ1-3; V: TRBV7-2; D: -; DNA: TGTGCCAGCAGCTTAGAAGGGGGATATGGAAACACCATATATTTT; CDR3: CASSLEGGYGNTIYF
size: many; J: TRBJ1-5; V: TRBV19; D: -; DNA: TGTGCCAGTAGTCCCCCAGGGAGGATCGGTCAGCCCCAGCATTTT; CDR3: CASSPPGRIGQPQHF
size: many; J: TRBJ1-5; V: TRBV2; D: -; DNA: TGTGCCAGGGGGAATCAGCCCCAGCATTTT; CDR3: CARGNQPQHF
size: many; J: TRBJ1-2; V: TRBV19; D: -; DNA: TGTGCCAGTAGTCCCCGTGAGAATTATGGCTACACCTTC; CDR3: CASSPRENYGYTF
size: few; J: TRBJ1-6; V: TRBV7-2; D: -; DNA: TGCGCCAGCAGCTTAAAGAGCTCCTATAATTCACCCCTCCACTTT; CDR3: CASSLKSSYNSPLHF
size: -; J: TRBJ1-2; V: TRBV19; D: -; DNA: TGTGCCAGTAGTATATCCCAGGGGAGTTATGGCTACACCTTC; CDR3: CASSISQGSYGYTF
size: -; J: TRBJ2-5; V: TRBV13; D: -; DNA: TGTGCCAGCGGCCAAGTTCCCCCCCCGACCGGTGGGGAGACCCAGTACTTC; CDR3: CASGQVPPPTGGETQYF
size: -; J: TRBJ1-1; V: TRBV5-4; D: -; DNA: TGTGCCAGCAGCTCCCCAGGGGCGGGGAACACTGAAGCTTTCTTT; CDR3: CASSSPGAGNTEAFF
size: many; J: TRBJ2-7; V: TRBV29-1; D: -; DNA: TGCAGCGTTGAGGGGCAGATCAACGAGCAGTACTTC; CDR3: CSVEGQINEQYF
size: -; J: TRBJ1-5; V: TRBV12-3/TRBV12-4; D: -; DNA: TGTGCCAGCAGCTACAGTCAGCCCCAGCATTTT; CDR3: CASSYSQPQHF